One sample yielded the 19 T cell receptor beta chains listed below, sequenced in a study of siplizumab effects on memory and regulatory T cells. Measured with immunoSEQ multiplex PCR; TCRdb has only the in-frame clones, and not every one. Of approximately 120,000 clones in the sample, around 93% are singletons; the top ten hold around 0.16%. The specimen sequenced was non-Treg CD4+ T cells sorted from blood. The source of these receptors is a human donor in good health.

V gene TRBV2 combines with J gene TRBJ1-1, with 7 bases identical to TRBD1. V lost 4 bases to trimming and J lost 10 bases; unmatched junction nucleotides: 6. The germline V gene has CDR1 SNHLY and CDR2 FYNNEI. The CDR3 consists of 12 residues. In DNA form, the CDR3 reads TGTGCCAGCAGTGGACAGGGCTTTGGAGCTTTCTTT. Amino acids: CASSGQGFGAFF.

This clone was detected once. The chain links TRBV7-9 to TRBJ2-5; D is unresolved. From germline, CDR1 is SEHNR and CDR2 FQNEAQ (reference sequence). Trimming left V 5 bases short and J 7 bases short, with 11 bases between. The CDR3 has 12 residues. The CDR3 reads CASSHPAGTQYF. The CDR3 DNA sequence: TGTGCCAGCAGCCACCCGGCCGGGACCCAGTACTTC. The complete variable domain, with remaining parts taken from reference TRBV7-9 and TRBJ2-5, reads DTGVSQNPRHKITKRGQNVTFRCDPISEHNRLYWYRQTLGQGPEFLTYFQNEAQLEKSRLLSDRFSAERPKGSFSTLEIQRTEQGDSAMYLCASSHPAGTQYFGPGTRLLVL.

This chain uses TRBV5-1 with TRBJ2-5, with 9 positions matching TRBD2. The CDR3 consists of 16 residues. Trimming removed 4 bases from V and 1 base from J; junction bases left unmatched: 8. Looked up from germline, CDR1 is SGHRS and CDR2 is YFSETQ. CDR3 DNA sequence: TGCGCCAGCAGCCCCAGACTAGCGGATCTCCAAGAGACCCAGTACTTC. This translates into CASSPRLADLQETQYF.

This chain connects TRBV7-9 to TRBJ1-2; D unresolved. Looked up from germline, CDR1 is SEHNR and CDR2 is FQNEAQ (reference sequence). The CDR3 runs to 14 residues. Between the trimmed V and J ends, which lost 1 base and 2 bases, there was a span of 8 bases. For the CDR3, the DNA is TGTGCCAGCAGCTTAGATAGGGAAAACTATGGCTACACCTTC. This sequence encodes CASSLDRENYGYTF.

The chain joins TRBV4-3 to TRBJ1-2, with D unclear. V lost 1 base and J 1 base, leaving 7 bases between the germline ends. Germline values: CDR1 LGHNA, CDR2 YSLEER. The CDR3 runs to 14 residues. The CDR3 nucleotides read TGCGCCAGCAGCCAAGGTGTTCTTAACTATGGCTACACCTTC. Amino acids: CASSQGVLNYGYTF.

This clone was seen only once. CDR3 DNA sequence: TGCGCCAGCAGCTCCGGGACACCCGGGGCTCAGCCCCAGCATTTT. Protein product: CASSSGTPGAQPQHF. The chain couples TRBV5-1 to TRBJ1-5; D is possibly TRBD1 (6 bases). V was trimmed by 3 bases and J by 6 bases, leaving 16 bases between them. The CDR3 contains 15 residues. Looked up from germline, CDR1 is SGHRS and CDR2 is YFSETQ.

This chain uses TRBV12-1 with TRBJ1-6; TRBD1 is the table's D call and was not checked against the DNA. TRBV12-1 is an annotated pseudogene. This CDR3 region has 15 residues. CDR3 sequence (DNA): TGTGCCAGCAGCCGACGGACAGGGCTTGGGTCACCCCTCCACTTT. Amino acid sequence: CASSRRTGLGSPLHF.

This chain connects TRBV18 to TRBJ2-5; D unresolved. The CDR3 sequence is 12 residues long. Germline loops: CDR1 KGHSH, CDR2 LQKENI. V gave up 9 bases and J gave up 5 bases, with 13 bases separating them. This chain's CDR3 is CASTGSEETQYF. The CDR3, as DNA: TGTGCCAGTACTGGTTCTGAGGAGACCCAGTACTTC.

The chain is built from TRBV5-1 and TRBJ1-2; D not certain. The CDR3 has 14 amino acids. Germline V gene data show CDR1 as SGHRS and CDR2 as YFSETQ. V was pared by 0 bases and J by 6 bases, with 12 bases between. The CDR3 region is CASSLESGTHGYTF. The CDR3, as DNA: TGCGCCAGCAGCTTGGAAAGTGGTACCCATGGCTACACCTTC.

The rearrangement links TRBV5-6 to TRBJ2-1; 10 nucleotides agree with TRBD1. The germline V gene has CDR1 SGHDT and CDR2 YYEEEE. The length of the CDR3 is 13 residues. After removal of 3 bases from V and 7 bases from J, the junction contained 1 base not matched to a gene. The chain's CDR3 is CASSWDRGNEQFF. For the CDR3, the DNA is TGTGCCAGCAGCTGGGACAGGGGAAATGAGCAGTTCTTC.

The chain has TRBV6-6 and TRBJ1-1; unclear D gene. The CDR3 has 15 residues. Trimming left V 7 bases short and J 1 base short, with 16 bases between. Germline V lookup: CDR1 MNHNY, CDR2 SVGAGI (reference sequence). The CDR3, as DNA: TGTGCCAGCACCTCAGACTGGCGGGAGAACACTGAAGCTTTCTTT. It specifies CASTSDWRENTEAFF.

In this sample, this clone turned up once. DNA of the CDR3: TGCAGTACAGGCGATCAGCCCCAGCATTTT. This gives the protein CSTGDQPQHF. This rearrangement joins TRBV20-1 to TRBJ1-5; maybe TRBD1 (5 bases). Trimming stripped 8 bases from V and 5 bases from J, with 7 bases between. This CDR3 has 10 amino acids. Germline V gene data show CDR1 as DFQATT and CDR2 as SNEGSKA (reference sequence).

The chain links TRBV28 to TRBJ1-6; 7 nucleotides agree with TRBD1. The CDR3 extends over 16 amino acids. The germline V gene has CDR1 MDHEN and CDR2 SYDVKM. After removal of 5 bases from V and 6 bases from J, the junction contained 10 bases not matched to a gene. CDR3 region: CASSPRATGRNSPLHF. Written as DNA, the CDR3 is TGTGCCAGCAGTCCCCGGGCGACAGGGCGTAATTCACCCCTCCACTTT.

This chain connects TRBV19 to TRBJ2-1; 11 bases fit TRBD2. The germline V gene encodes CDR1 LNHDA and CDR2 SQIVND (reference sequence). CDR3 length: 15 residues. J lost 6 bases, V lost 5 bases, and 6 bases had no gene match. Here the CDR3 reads CASSWLAGGTNEQFF. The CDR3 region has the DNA TGTGCCAGTAGTTGGCTAGCGGGGGGAACCAATGAGCAGTTCTTC.

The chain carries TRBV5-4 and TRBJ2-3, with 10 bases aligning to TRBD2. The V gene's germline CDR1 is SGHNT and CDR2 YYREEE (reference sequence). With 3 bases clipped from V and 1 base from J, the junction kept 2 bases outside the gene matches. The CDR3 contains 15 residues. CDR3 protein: CASSSGTSGTDTQYF. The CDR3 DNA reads TGTGCCAGCAGCTCTGGGACTAGCGGCACAGATACGCAGTATTTT.

This CDR3 reads CASSLVSGRTSYNSPLHF. The CDR3 bases are TGTGCCAGCAGCTTAGTTTCGGGCCGCACCTCCTATAATTCACCCCTCCACTTT. This sequence joins TRBV7-9 and TRBJ1-6; D unclear. From germline, CDR1 is SEHNR and CDR2 FQNEAQ (reference sequence). The V end lost 1 base, the J end lost 0 bases, and 13 bases lay between the germline ends. The CDR3 length is 18 residues.

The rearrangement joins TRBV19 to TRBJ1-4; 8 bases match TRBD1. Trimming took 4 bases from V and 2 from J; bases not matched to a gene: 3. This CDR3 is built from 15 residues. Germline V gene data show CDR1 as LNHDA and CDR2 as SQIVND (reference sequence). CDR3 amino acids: CASSTTGDTNEKLFF. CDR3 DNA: TGTGCCAGTAGTACGACAGGGGACACTAATGAAAAACTGTTTTTT. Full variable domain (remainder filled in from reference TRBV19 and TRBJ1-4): DGGITQSPKYLFRKEGQNVTLSCEQNLNHDAMYWYRQDPGQGLRLIYYSQIVNDFQKGDIAEGYSVSREKKESFPLTVTSAQKNPTAFYLCASSTTGDTNEKLFFGSGTQLSVL.

CDR3 nucleotides: TGTGCCAGCAGCTCAGGACTGAGCGGTAGCACAGATACGCAGTATTTT. This codes for CASSSGLSGSTDTQYF. The rearrangement links TRBV7-2 to TRBJ2-3, with a possible D match to TRBD2 (5 bases). Between the trimmed V and J ends, which lost 4 bases and 0 bases, there was a span of 14 bases. The CDR3 spans 16 residues. The germline CDR1 and CDR2 sequences are SGHTA and FQGNSA.

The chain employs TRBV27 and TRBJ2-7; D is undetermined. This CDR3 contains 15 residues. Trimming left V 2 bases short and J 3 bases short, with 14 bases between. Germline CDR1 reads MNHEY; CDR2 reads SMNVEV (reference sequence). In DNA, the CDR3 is TGTGCCAGCAGTTTAAGTCTAATACAGAACTACGAGCAGTACTTC. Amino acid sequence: CASSLSLIQNYEQYF.